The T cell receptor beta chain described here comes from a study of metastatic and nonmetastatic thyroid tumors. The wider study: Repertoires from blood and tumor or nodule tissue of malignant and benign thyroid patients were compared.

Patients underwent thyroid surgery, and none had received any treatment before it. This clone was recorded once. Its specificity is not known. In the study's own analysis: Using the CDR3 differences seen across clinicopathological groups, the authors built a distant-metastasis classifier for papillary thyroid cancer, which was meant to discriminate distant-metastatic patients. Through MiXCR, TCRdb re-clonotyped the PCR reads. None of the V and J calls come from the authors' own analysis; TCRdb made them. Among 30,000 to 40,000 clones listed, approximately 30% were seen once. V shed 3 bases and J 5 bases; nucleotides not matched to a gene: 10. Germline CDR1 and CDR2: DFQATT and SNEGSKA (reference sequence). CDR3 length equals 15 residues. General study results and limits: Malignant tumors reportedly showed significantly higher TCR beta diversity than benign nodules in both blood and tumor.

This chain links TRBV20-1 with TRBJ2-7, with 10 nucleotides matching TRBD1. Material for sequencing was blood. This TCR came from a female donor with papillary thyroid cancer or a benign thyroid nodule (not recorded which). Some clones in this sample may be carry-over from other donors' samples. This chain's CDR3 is CSASDWDRGRDEQYF. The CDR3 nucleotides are TGCAGTGCTAGTGATTGGGACAGGGGTAGAGACGAGCAGTACTTC.